The clone carrying this T cell receptor (beta chain) was detected a few times. The sample is drawn from a study of cytomegalovirus exposure and HLA in healthy donors. Whole-study context: Earlier results showed approximately 110 million unique TCR beta sequences derived from roughly 180 million T cells.

Researchers ran the PCR with 60 Vbeta and 13 Jbeta primers. Produced via immunoSEQ multiplex PCR; TCRdb's table is partial and in-frame only. The profile shows under 250,000 clones, over 65% of them singletons. Germline assignment: CDR1 LGHNA and CDR2 YNFKEQ. J lost 10 bases, V lost 1 base, and 8 bases had no gene match. CDR3 length equals 17 residues. The origin of this receptor is a woman in her 30s in good health and CMV-seronegative. Source material: PBMCs. This chain links TRBV4-2 with TRBJ1-6; TRBD1 matches 12 bases. The CDR3 here is CASSQGGDRGQESPLHF. CDR3 nucleotides: TGTGCCAGCAGCCAAGGAGGGGACAGGGGGCAGGAATCACCCCTCCACTTT.